The TCR beta chain described here comes from a study of shared clonotypes between healthy human individuals (dated by TCRdb to the early 2020s). Regarding the study in general: A couple of women and a few men aged 18 to 49 years were included in the cohort. Libraries were prepared and TCR repertoires were sequenced by different laboratories using diverse techniques, in order to increase sequencing depth and limit assay-specific biases. Leukapheresis yielded between about 0.94 and 8.9 billion PBMCs per donor. Blood TCR repertoires of five healthy adults were deeply sequenced to estimate repertoire size and the extent of clonotype sharing between individuals. Per donor, three plates each were used for CD4 naive and CD4 memory, two for CD8 naive, and one for CD8 memory.

A word on this clone: This clone's antigen is unknown. Base quality data are lacking; no much larger clone is found one base away.

The donors were healthy, HIV-negative adults with no recently reported acute infections or vaccinations. Every donor was a Caucasian adult residing in Nashville, Tennessee, USA. Magnetic negative selection was used to enrich CD4+ T cells, after which naive cells were positively selected on CD45RA and the negative fraction became the memory subset. After blood collection by leukapheresis, PBMCs were isolated using Ficoll-Histopaque density gradient centrifugation and then cryopreserved in the vapor phase of liquid nitrogen. Analytical flow cytometry was used to check the purity and quantity of each magnetically sorted T cell population. Each sorted fraction had its genomic DNA isolated and then quantified by UV absorbance on a Nanodrop 2000c. The paper's findings and limits, for the study overall: When a few donors were compared, the shared fraction of clonotypes was about 5% for naive CD4, approximately 3.3% for naive CD8, 2% to 2.5% for memory CD4, and less than 0.5% for memory CD8. Because the study included only a small number of donors, the genetic and exposure-history diversity represented was limited. Estimated clonotype richness was generally larger for naive than for memory subsets. Only blood was sampled, and tissue TCR repertoires likely differ from those in blood. Even with the large sequencing depth, rarefaction of the sorted-subset datasets indicated that sequencing was incomplete. Pairwise subsampling led to the expectation that sequencing depth would affect the degree of clonotype sharing among donors. Higher generation probabilities were observed for clonotypes shared by all four sorted-subset donors than for non-shared clonotypes.

Using the deep immunoSEQ assay, TCR CDR3 regions were amplified from genomic DNA by multiplex PCR. Genomic DNA extracted from each cell subset was distributed evenly over all wells of several immunoSEQ 96-well plates, and each plate served as one replicate. Each replicate PCR for sorted subsets received roughly 0.2 ug genomic DNA, equal to about 30,000 T cell genomes. Purified libraries were measured with a Qubit 3.0 fluorometer, size-checked on a Bioanalyzer 2100, and measured again with the KAPA Library Quantification kit. A separate single-read 150-cycle Illumina NextSeq 550 flow cell was used to sequence each immunoSEQ 96-well plate. Regarding the original processing steps: Because only junctional sequences without quality scores were contained in the immunoSEQ output, filtering matching that applied to full-length reads could not be performed. Sequences were annotated with PyIR, a Python wrapper for IgBLAST v1.9, using IMGT germline references to assign V/J genes and CDR3. Any read was removed if the V/J assignment was weak (E-value above 1e-6), the CDR3 was missing, or the read contained stop codons, out-of-frame junctions, or ambiguous translated residues. V3J clonotypes were defined as sequences sharing the same inferred V gene, J gene, and CDR3 amino acid sequence. Percentage overlap between repertoires was computed as shared unique clonotypes divided by the size of the smaller repertoire. RTK rarefaction, the Chao1 estimator, and Recon v2.1 estimates of unobserved clonotypes were used to assess repertoire richness. Generation probabilities for all TCRbeta clonotypes obtained by the gDNA method from a few donors were computed using OLGA. In its TCRdb copy, this immuneACCESS table keeps in-frame sequences only and misses some clones. Where compared with another copy, unresolved V genes explain less than half of these, and the others have no known cause. V, J and clone size are taken as reported in that table, and D and trimming were inferred from the DNA itself. The sample table holds under 750,000 clones, of which around 70% were seen once. The ten largest clones capture roughly 1.8% of the sample.

The sequenced sample consisted of memory CD4+ T cells sorted from blood. Per the publication, the cell subset or site label means: CD45RA-negative fraction. The TCR sequence derives from a woman aged 25 to 39 in good health.

The nucleotide sequence reads as follows: TGCAGCGTTGTTTGGCAGGGAATGAACACTGAAGCTTTCTTT. Protein translation: CSVVWQGMNTEAFF. The chain is made from TRBV29-1 and TRBJ1-1; the D gene is possibly TRBD1, with 5 bases matching. CDR1 and CDR2 were assigned from the germline V gene as SQVTM and ANQGSEA. Including cysteine and phenylalanine, the CDR3 has 14 amino acids. Of the read, only the CDR3 DNA is kept; its 42 bases are in frame from base 1. V gives up 4 bases and J gives up 0 bases, and the segment between their germline ends measures 12 bases.